The sequence of this TCR beta chain was determined in a study of response to subunit inactivated influenza vaccine. Study observations and caveats: The study's authors posited that every seasonal influenza vaccination enlists few new T cells.

The CDR3 consists of 16 residues. Deletions cut 5 bases from V and 5 bases from J, with 19 bases between. The germline gives CDR1 SGHAT, CDR2 FQNNGV. TCRdb re-derived calls from the RT-PCR reads in MiXCR, one entry per CDR3 protein. Of under 950,000 distinct CDR3 sequences in the sample, 21% were seen once. Concerning this clonotype: Its antigen is not known.

The gene calls are TRBV11-2 and TRBJ2-1; possible D gene TRBD1, 6 bases. This sequence originates from a man aged 50-59 years who received an inactivated influenza vaccine. The starting material was PBMCs from blood, obtained 4 to 6 days after vaccination. This CDR3 is CASSPRGRGSHNEQFF. Written as DNA, the CDR3 is TGTGCCAGCAGCCCCCGGGGCAGGGGTTCGCACAATGAGCAGTTCTTC.